This is a list of T cell receptor beta chains from one sample in a study of prognosis after radiotherapy for stage I lung cancer. MiXCR, applied by TCRdb to the multiplex PCR reads, yields one record per CDR3 protein. The profile shows some 39,000 distinct CDR3 sequences, roughly 25% of them singletons. This sample comprised PBMCs, obtained before or after stereotactic body radiation therapy (not recorded which). These TCRs come from a donor over 45 with non-small cell lung cancer. Both conserved end residues are part of each CDR3. A D gene is named only where the DNA matches it firmly. Part of the rows lack a size; the others show once, few, many or a class for expanded clones.

TRBV20-1,TRBJ1-2,many,TRBD1,CSADRGDGYTF,TGCAGTGCTGACAGGGGGGATGGCTACACCTTC
TRBV5-1,TRBJ1-4,many,TRBD1,CASSQNRGENEKLFF,TGCGCCAGCAGCCAGAACAGGGGCGAAAATGAAAAACTGTTTTTT
TRBV19,TRBJ2-2,many,TRBD2,CASSPAGTMNTGELFF,TGTGCCAGTAGCCCAGCGGGAACCATGAACACCGGGGAGCTGTTTTTT
TRBV20-1,TRBJ1-1,many,NA,CSAQQEFEAFF,TGCAGTGCTCAACAGGAATTTGAAGCTTTCTTT
TRBV4-1,TRBJ2-1,many,TRBD2,CASSLSAHSGRPSYNEQFF,TGCGCCAGCAGCCTTTCTGCGCATAGCGGGAGGCCCTCCTACAATGAGCAGTTCTTC
TRBV9,TRBJ1-1,few,NA,CASSVDGFVSEAFF,TGTGCCAGCAGCGTAGACGGGTTTGTTTCTGAAGCTTTCTTT
TRBV20-1,TRBJ1-2,many,TRBD1,CSAPGTGIRGYTF,TGCAGTGCCCCCGGGACAGGGATCCGAGGCTACACCTTC
TRBV20-1,TRBJ2-7,once,NA,CSATPPTNIGSYKQYF,TGCAGTGCTACCCCCCCGACAAATATTGGGTCCTACAAGCAGTACTTC
TRBV6-1,TRBJ2-7,many,TRBD2,CAISPRLVAGSYEQYF,TGTGCCATCTCCCCCCGTTTGGTAGCGGGCTCCTACGAGCAGTACTTC
TRBV27,TRBJ1-1,many,TRBD1,CASSFSRGLIPRTEAFF,TGTGCCAGCAGTTTTTCCAGGGGGCTTATCCCCCGCACTGAAGCTTTCTTT
TRBV30,TRBJ2-1,many,NA,CAWAPQRLRRDEQFF,TGTGCCTGGGCGCCTCAGCGGCTTCGGAGGGATGAGCAGTTCTTC
TRBV30,TRBJ1-4,many,NA,CAWRKGGTWFF,TGTGCCTGGAGGAAAGGTGGGACCTGGTTTTTT
TRBV6-1,TRBJ2-7,many,NA,CASRNSDTSYEQYF,TGTGCCAGCAGAAATTCGGACACCTCCTACGAGCAGTACTTC
TRBV12-3/TRBV12-4,TRBJ1-2,NA,TRBD1,CASSRTGDLYGYTF,TGTGCCAGCAGCCGGACAGGGGATTTATATGGCTACACCTTC
TRBV29-1,TRBJ2-7,many,TRBD2,CSVGTSGYEQYF,TGCAGCGTTGGGACTAGTGGTTACGAGCAGTACTTC
TRBV20-1,TRBJ2-5,NA,NA,CSARRVLLEGTQYF,TGCAGTGCTAGACGGGTCCTCTTAGAAGGGACCCAGTACTTC
TRBV28,TRBJ1-5,NA,TRBD1,CAILGGNTHYSHQPQHF,TGTGCCATCTTAGGGGGCAATACCCACTATAGCCATCAGCCCCAGCATTTC
TRBV6-1,TRBJ2-1,many,TRBD2,CASSTSGSRNEQFF,TGTGCCAGCAGTACTAGCGGGAGTCGTAATGAGCAGTTCTTC
TRBV12-3/TRBV12-4,TRBJ2-2,NA,TRBD2,CASSPGLAGVSGELLF,TGTGCCAGCAGCCCGGGGCTAGCGGGAGTGTCCGGGGAGCTGCTTTTT
TRBV7-9,TRBJ2-7,NA,NA,CASTLTSYRAEQYF,TGTGCCAGCACCTTAACCTCCTACAGGGCCGAGCAGTACTTC
TRBV7-6,TRBJ1-3,many,NA,CASSQEISGNTIYF,TGTGCCAGCAGCCAGGAGATCTCTGGAAACACCATATATTTT
TRBV28,TRBJ1-4,many,NA,CASSFGGSGEKLFF,TGTGCCAGCAGTTTCGGGGGTTCGGGGGAAAAACTGTTTTTT
TRBV28,TRBJ2-6,many,NA,CASSRDGYSGANVLTF,TGTGCCAGCAGCCGGGACGGATACTCTGGGGCCAACGTCCTGACTTTC
TRBV10-3,TRBJ2-1,many,NA,CAPQGSHRASSYNEQFF,TGTGCCCCCCAGGGGTCGCACCGGGCGAGCTCCTACAATGAGCAGTTCTTC
TRBV6-5,TRBJ1-1,many,NA,CASSYVITGPNTEAFF,TGTGCCAGCAGTTACGTTATTACAGGGCCGAACACTGAAGCTTTCTTT
TRBV6-1,TRBJ2-1,NA,TRBD1,CASSESGTGYGEQFF,TGTGCCAGCAGTGAAAGTGGGACAGGGTACGGTGAGCAGTTCTTC
TRBV20-1,TRBJ1-4,many,NA,CSARVGPNEKLFF,TGCAGTGCTAGGGTCGGACCTAATGAAAAACTGTTTTTT
TRBV7-9,TRBJ2-5,many,TRBD2,CASSLSGGAGEETQYF,TGTGCCAGCAGCCTTAGCGGGGGGGCAGGCGAGGAGACCCAGTACTTC
TRBV19,TRBJ2-7,many,TRBD2,CASSMGLGRYEQYF,TGTGCCAGTAGTATGGGACTAGGCCGCTACGAGCAGTACTTC
TRBV5-1,TRBJ1-1,many,NA,CASSLGGRGGTEAFF,TGCGCCAGCAGCTTGGGTGGCAGGGGAGGTACTGAAGCTTTCTTT
TRBV20-1,TRBJ2-7,many,TRBD1,CSALRQGGEQYF,TGCAGTGCTCTAAGACAGGGGGGCGAGCAGTACTTC
TRBV28,TRBJ2-1,many,NA,CASSLVSSRRDNEQFF,TGTGCCAGCAGTTTAGTATCTAGCCGCAGGGACAATGAGCAGTTCTTC
TRBV16,TRBJ2-6,many,NA,CASSQSGMGSGANVLTF,TGTGCCAGCAGCCAATCGGGAATGGGGTCTGGGGCCAACGTCCTGACTTTC
TRBV18,TRBJ2-1,many,TRBD1,CASSPGTGGFNEQFF,TGTGCCAGCTCACCCGGGACAGGGGGATTTAATGAGCAGTTCTTC
TRBV27,TRBJ2-3,many,TRBD1,CASSPQGLSTDTQYF,TGTGCCAGCAGCCCACAGGGGTTAAGCACAGATACGCAGTATTTT
TRBV20-1,TRBJ2-7,many,NA,CSARRAVSSYEQYF,TGCAGTGCCCGCCGCGCAGTATCTTCCTACGAGCAGTACTTC
TRBV29-1,TRBJ2-2,many,NA,CSVAKHANTGELFF,TGCAGCGTTGCAAAGCACGCGAACACCGGGGAGCTGTTTTTT
TRBV11-2,TRBJ2-3,many,TRBD2,CASSLIAGVFPSTDTQYF,TGTGCCAGCAGCTTAATAGCGGGAGTCTTCCCTAGCACAGATACGCAGTATTTT
TRBV12-3/TRBV12-4,TRBJ2-7,many,TRBD1,CASSSKTGGSPQYF,TGTGCCAGCAGTTCGAAAACAGGGGGCTCCCCCCAGTACTTC
TRBV3-1,TRBJ2-7,many,NA,CASSQNLRAAQYF,TGTGCCAGCAGCCAAAATTTGCGCGCGGCGCAGTACTTC
TRBV5-1,TRBJ1-5,many,NA,CASSLGNSNQPQHF,TGCGCCAGCAGCTTGGGGAATAGCAATCAGCCCCAGCATTTT
TRBV5-1,TRBJ2-7,many,NA,CASSLGREQYF,TGCGCCAGCAGCTTGGGACGCGAGCAGTACTTC
TRBV10-3,TRBJ2-2,many,NA,CAISGEIGELFF,TGTGCCATCAGTGGAGAGATCGGGGAGCTGTTTTTT
TRBV7-8,TRBJ1-5,NA,NA,CASSLSLGSSDNQPQHF,TGTGCGAGCAGCTTATCTCTGGGGAGCAGTGACAATCAGCCCCAGCATTTT
TRBV20-1,TRBJ2-7,many,NA,CSASIDSYEQYF,TGCAGTGCTAGTATCGATTCCTACGAGCAGTACTTC
TRBV6-1,TRBJ2-5,many,TRBD1,CASIRGQGEETQYF,TGTGCCAGCATCAGGGGACAGGGGGAAGAGACCCAGTACTTC
TRBV6-1,TRBJ2-7,NA,TRBD2,CARTGLAGGGPYEQYF,TGTGCCAGAACCGGACTAGCGGGGGGCGGCCCCTACGAGCAGTACTTC
TRBV4-2,TRBJ2-1,many,TRBD2,CASSQESPSGSISEQFF,TGTGCCAGCAGCCAAGAGTCCCCCAGCGGGAGTATCAGTGAGCAGTTCTTC
TRBV7-2,TRBJ2-3,many,NA,CASSLDSGPYHRDTQYF,TGTGCCAGCAGCTTGGACAGCGGGCCCTATCACAGGGATACGCAGTATTTT
TRBV29-1,TRBJ2-1,many,NA,CSVEFDWAATLYNEQFF,TGCAGCGTTGAATTTGATTGGGCAGCTACACTCTACAATGAGCAGTTCTTC
TRBV2,TRBJ1-1,many,NA,CASSRSPGTNLEAFF,TGTGCCAGCAGTAGGTCGCCGGGAACCAATCTTGAAGCTTTCTTT
TRBV5-4,TRBJ1-1,few,NA,CASSLDPDGDTEAFF,TGTGCCAGCAGCTTGGACCCGGACGGGGACACTGAAGCTTTCTTT
TRBV2,TRBJ1-2,many,TRBD1,CASSQNRGDGYTF,TGTGCCAGCAGTCAAAACAGGGGCGACGGCTACACCTTC
TRBV19,TRBJ2-1,many,NA,CASSIELLDYNEQFF,TGTGCCAGTAGTATAGAGCTATTAGACTACAATGAGCAGTTCTTC
TRBV24-1,TRBJ1-2,many,NA,CATSDDRVYGYTF,TGTGCCACCAGTGATGACAGAGTATATGGCTACACCTTC
TRBV6-1,TRBJ1-4,many,NA,CASSLTATNEKLFF,TGTGCCAGCAGTCTGACTGCAACTAATGAAAAACTGTTTTTT
TRBV2,TRBJ2-7,many,TRBD2,CASSEAGGRVEEQYF,TGTGCCAGCAGTGAAGCAGGAGGGAGGGTAGAAGAGCAGTACTTC